A single sample is the source of the 24 T cell receptor beta chains below, sequenced in a study of blood T cell repertoires in COVID-19. Generated by immunoSEQ multiplex PCR, the TCRdb table keeps only in-frame clones and is missing some. The table records fewer than 350,000 clones, 80% to 90% of them present only once. The sequenced sample was peripheral blood. The receptors here all came from a woman between 50 and 59 years old who had recovered from COVID-19.

The chain uses TRBV15 and TRBJ1-3, with TRBD1 as a possible D gene (6 bases). Trimming stripped 1 base from V and 4 bases from J, with 8 bases between. Per the germline V gene, CDR1 is LNHNV and CDR2 is YYDKDF (reference sequence). The CDR3 has 14 residues. This chain's CDR3 is CATSRAGVGNTIYF. As DNA, the CDR3 is TGTGCCACCAGCAGAGCAGGGGTCGGAAACACCATATATTTT.

The V gene is TRBV2, the J gene TRBJ1-4; D might be TRBD1 (5 bases). Germline lookup yields CDR1 SNHLY and CDR2 FYNNEI. This CDR3 has 13 residues. V lost 7 bases and J 7 bases, leaving 13 bases between the germline ends. CDR3 sequence reads: CASMSWGVEKLFF. CDR3 coding DNA: TGTGCCAGCATGTCCTGGGGGGTTGAAAAACTGTTTTTT.

The chain joins TRBV27 to TRBJ2-3; D may be TRBD2 (6 bases). Looked up from germline, CDR1 is MNHEY and CDR2 is SMNVEV (reference sequence). V lost 2 bases and J lost 9, with 18 bases in between. The CDR3 has 15 amino acids. The CDR3 bases are TGTGCCAGCAGTTTAGGGGGACTTCCCGGAGACACGCAGTATTTT. Translated: CASSLGGLPGDTQYF.

The chain has TRBV29-1 and TRBJ2-1; 7 bases are shared with TRBD2. The V gene's germline CDR1 is SQVTM and CDR2 ANQGSEA. The CDR3 has 14 amino acids. The ends lost 3 bases at V and 4 bases at J; junction bases unmatched: 6. CDR3 amino acids: CSVEMTSYYNEQFF. DNA of the CDR3: TGCAGCGTTGAGATGACTAGCTATTACAATGAGCAGTTCTTC.

The CDR3 reads CAINGTSHNEQFF. CDR3 nucleotide sequence: TGTGCCATCAACGGGACTAGTCACAATGAGCAGTTCTTC. This chain joins TRBV10-3 and TRBJ2-1; 8 nucleotides match TRBD2. V gave up 7 bases and J gave up 5 bases; unmatched junction bases: 4. Germline lookup yields CDR1 ENHRY and CDR2 SYGVKD. The CDR3 totals 13 residues.

V gene TRBV6-5 combines with J gene TRBJ2-5, with D possibly matching TRBD1 (6 bases). The germline gives CDR1 MNHEY, CDR2 SVGAGI. This CDR3 spans 14 amino acids. Between the trimmed V and J ends, which lost 6 bases and 4 bases, there was a span of 15 bases. The CDR3 reads CASSRDIVRETQYF. CDR3 sequence (DNA): TGTGCCAGCAGCCGGGACATAGTAAGAGAGACCCAGTACTTC.

The rearrangement uses TRBV11-1 and TRBJ2-4; D is perhaps TRBD1 (6 bases). The CDR3 has 13 amino acids. Trimming stripped 4 bases from V and 6 bases from J, with 10 bases between. The germline CDR1 and CDR2 sequences are SGHAT and FQDESV (reference sequence). The CDR3, as DNA: TGTGCCAGCAGCTGGACAGAGCGAAACATTCAGTACTTC. Translated: CASSWTERNIQYF.

The chain employs TRBV6-1 and TRBJ1-3; TRBD1 matches at 8 bases. Germline CDR1 MNHNS, CDR2 SASEGT. The CDR3 consists of 16 residues. The V gene end was trimmed by 1 base and the J gene end by 0 bases; junction bases not matched to a gene: 2. In DNA form, the CDR3 reads TGTGCCAGCAGTGAAGGCGGACAGGGCTCTGGAAACACCATATATTTT. Translating gives CASSEGGQGSGNTIYF.

This clone has just one count. This chain uses TRBV30 with TRBJ1-5; a weak D match, TRBD1 (6 bases). The CDR3 is 13 residues long. The V and J ends lost 1 base and 8 bases respectively, with 12 bases between them. CDR1 and CDR2 (germline): GTSNPN, SVGIG (reference sequence). As DNA, the CDR3 is TGTGCCTGGAGTGGGGGGCCCCCTGAGCCCCAGCATTTT. Protein product: CAWSGGPPEPQHF.

The chain employs TRBV19 and TRBJ1-4; D is perhaps TRBD1 (5 bases). Germline V gene data show CDR1 as LNHDA and CDR2 as SQIVND (reference sequence). The V end was cut by 4 bases, the J end by 1 base, with 13 bases between. There are 16 residues in the CDR3. The CDR3 DNA reads as TGTGCCAGTAGTAAGGGCACAGGACAAACTAATGAAAAACTGTTTTTT. Translated, it gives CASSKGTGQTNEKLFF.

This chain links TRBV14 with TRBJ2-1; 10 bases fit TRBD2. V lost 3 bases, J lost 6 bases, and 5 bases stayed unmatched. The germline V gene encodes CDR1 SGHDN and CDR2 FVKESK. The CDR3 covers 15 residues. The CDR3 is CASSHYWTSGNEQFF. The CDR3 DNA reads TGTGCCAGCAGCCACTATTGGACTAGCGGCAATGAGCAGTTCTTC.

The V gene is TRBV28, the J gene TRBJ2-7; 7 nucleotides agree with TRBD1. The CDR3 extends over 17 amino acids. The trim removed 5 bases at V and 0 bases at J, leaving 13 bases unmatched. CDR1 and CDR2 from the germline V gene are MDHEN and SYDVKM. Here the CDR3 reads CASSRPPGTESSYEQYF. CDR3 nucleotide sequence: TGTGCCAGCAGTCGCCCCCCCGGGACAGAGAGCTCCTACGAGCAGTACTTC. The full variable domain, in which reference TRBV28 and TRBJ2-7 provide the parts outside the CDR3, is DVKVTQSSRYLVKRTGEKVFLECVQDMDHENMFWYRQDPGLGLRLIYFSYDVKMKEKGDIPEGYSVSREKKERFSLILESASTNQTSMYLCASSRPPGTESSYEQYFGPGTRLTVT.

This chain links TRBV18 with TRBJ2-7; unclear D gene. CDR1 KGHSH and CDR2 LQKENI come from the germline V gene. The CDR3 runs 13 residues. V lost 4 bases, J lost 4 bases, and 11 bases lay in between. For the CDR3, the DNA is TGTGCCAGCTCACAGAGAGAGGATTACGAGCAGTACTTC. It yields the protein CASSQREDYEQYF.

In its sample, this clone was seen a few times. The chain links TRBV12-3 or TRBV12-4 to TRBJ2-1; tentative D call: TRBD1 (5 bases). The CDR3 runs 13 residues. Trimming took off 6 bases at V and 6 bases at J, with 12 bases between the two ends. CDR3 coding DNA: TGTGCCAGCAGAATAGGGGCCCTCAATGAGCAGTTCTTC. This sequence encodes CASRIGALNEQFF.

The chain couples TRBV6-6 to TRBJ2-1, with TRBD1 matching over 8 bases. V shed 7 bases, J shed 1 base, and the junction held 9 bases outside the gene matches. Per germline, CDR1 MNHNY and CDR2 SVGAGI (reference sequence). CDR3 length: 16 residues. The DNA of the CDR3 is TGTGCCAGCATTCTCAGGGGGCAAGGGTCCTACAATGAGCAGTTCTTC. Amino acids: CASILRGQGSYNEQFF.

This chain connects TRBV4-3 to TRBJ2-7; 7 bases are shared with TRBD2. CDR1 is LGHNA and CDR2 is YSLEER in the germline V gene. The CDR3 covers 17 residues. V was pared by 0 bases and J by 4 bases, with 12 bases of the junction left unmatched. The CDR3 DNA sequence: TGCGCCAGCAGCCAAGATCCCGCGGGAGTTAATATGTACGAGCAGTACTTC. Protein sequence: CASSQDPAGVNMYEQYF.

The rearrangement links TRBV6-1 to TRBJ1-6, with D possibly matching TRBD1 (6 bases). Trimming left V 0 bases short and J 8 bases short, with 26 bases between. In germline, CDR1 is MNHNS, CDR2 SASEGT. The CDR3 is 20 residues long. CDR3 in DNA: TGTGCCAGCAGTGAAGCGGAATTACAACTTTCAGGGGTTGGGTATTCACCCCTCCACTTT. Protein product: CASSEAELQLSGVGYSPLHF.

The rearrangement links TRBV7-3 to TRBJ2-3; 11 nucleotides align to TRBD2. In germline, CDR1 is SGHTA, CDR2 FQGTGA. V gave up 5 bases and J gave up 5 bases; unmatched junction bases: 3. CDR3 length: 14 residues. The CDR3 spells CASSQGLAGDTQYF. DNA for the CDR3: TGTGCCAGCAGCCAAGGACTAGCGGGAGATACGCAGTATTTT.

A single count supports this clone. The V and J genes are TRBV6-5 and TRBJ1-1; D might be TRBD1 (5 bases). This CDR3 has 15 amino acids. V shed 0 bases and J shed 4 bases, with 12 bases lying between them. Per the germline V gene, CDR1 is MNHEY and CDR2 is SVGAGI. CDR3 coding DNA: TGTGCCAGCAGTTACTCTACCCCGACAGCCACTGAAGCTTTCTTT. Translated: CASSYSTPTATEAFF.

The rearrangement joins TRBV7-9 to TRBJ1-2, with D perhaps matching TRBD1 (6 bases). Germline assignment: CDR1 SEHNR and CDR2 FQNEAQ (reference sequence). Trimming took off 2 bases at V and 1 base at J, with 17 bases between the two ends. The CDR3 extends over 17 amino acids. CDR3 sequence reads: CASSLSFGAGDNYGYTF. CDR3 DNA: TGTGCCAGCAGCTTATCGTTTGGTGCAGGGGATAACTATGGCTACACCTTC.

This clone came up a few times. The rearrangement links TRBV9 to TRBJ1-3; possibly TRBD1 for D (5 bases). This CDR3 spans 15 amino acids. Trimming left V 3 bases short and J 0 bases short, with 10 bases between. The germline V gene encodes CDR1 SGDLS and CDR2 YYNGEE. The CDR3 loop reads CASSAYQGSGNTIYF. For the CDR3, the DNA is TGTGCCAGCAGCGCCTATCAGGGCTCTGGAAACACCATATATTTT.

The chain uses TRBV5-6 and TRBJ1-6, with 11 positions matching TRBD1. CDR3 length equals 15 residues. Germline assignment: CDR1 SGHDT and CDR2 YYEEEE. J lost 9 bases, V lost 4 bases, and 6 bases had no gene match. In DNA form, the CDR3 reads TGTGCCAGCAGCACCTGGGACAGGGGGACTTCACCCCTCCACTTT. As protein: CASSTWDRGTSPLHF.

The chain couples TRBV30 to TRBJ2-1, with 8 bases identical to TRBD1. Germline CDR1 and CDR2: GTSNPN and SVGIG (reference sequence). The J segment lost 16 bases and the V segment lost 1 base, leaving 12 bases of the junction unmatched. The length of the CDR3 is 13 residues. CDR3 nucleotide sequence: TGTGCCTGGAGTGCAACTGGGACAGGCCACTTATTCTTC. Encoded protein: CAWSATGTGHLFF.

The chain joins TRBV7-3 to TRBJ2-4; tentative D call: TRBD1 (5 bases). V shed 0 bases and J shed 3 bases, with 6 bases lying between them. The CDR3 sequence is 14 residues long. Germline assignment: CDR1 SGHTA and CDR2 FQGTGA. CDR3 protein: CASSLTGDKNIQYF. Here the CDR3 DNA reads TGTGCCAGCAGCTTAACAGGGGACAAAAACATTCAGTACTTC.